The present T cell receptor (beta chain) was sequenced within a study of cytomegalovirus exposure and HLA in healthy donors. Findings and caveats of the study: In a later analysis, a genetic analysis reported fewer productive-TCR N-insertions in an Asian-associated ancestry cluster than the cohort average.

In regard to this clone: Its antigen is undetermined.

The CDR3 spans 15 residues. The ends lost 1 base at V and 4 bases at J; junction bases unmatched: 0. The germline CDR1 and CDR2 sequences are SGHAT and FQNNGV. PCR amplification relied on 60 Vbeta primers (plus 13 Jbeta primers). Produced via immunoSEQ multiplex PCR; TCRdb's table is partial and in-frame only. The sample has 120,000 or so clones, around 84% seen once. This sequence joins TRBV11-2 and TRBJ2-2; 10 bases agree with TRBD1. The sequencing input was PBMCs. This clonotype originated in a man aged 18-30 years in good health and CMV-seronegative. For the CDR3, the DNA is TGTGCCAGCAGCTTAGGACAGGGGGCCACCGGGGAGCTGTTTTTT. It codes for CASSLGQGATGELFF.